Listed here is a single T cell receptor (beta chain). Its recognized antigen is unknown. The input lacks base qualities; no much larger clone sits a single base away. After removal of 0 bases from V and 1 base from J, the junction retains 21 bases not matched to a gene. The CDR3 sequence holds 22 residues, the cysteine and phenylalanine included. The sequence is cut down to CDR3 DNA, 66 bases in frame from base 1. The germline V gene encodes CDR1 LNHDA and CDR2 SQIVND (reference sequence). TCRbeta CDR3 regions were sequenced with the immunoSEQ Assay. After extraction, genomic DNA underwent amplification by bias-controlled multiplex PCR, followed by high-throughput sequencing. The authors processed their data as follows. To quantify the absolute abundance of each unique TCRbeta CDR3 region, sequences were collapsed and filtered. T cell fraction was estimated by normalizing TCRbeta template counts to usable DNA, which was measured by amplifying reference genes present in all nucleated cells. Repertoire TCRs were annotated as SARS-CoV-2-specific by exact matching of V gene, CDR3 amino acid sequence and J gene to a known reactive TCR set. The reference SARS-CoV-2 TCR set came from MIRA and was filtered for enrichment in COVID-19-positive ImmuneCODE repertoires, removing public or cross-reactive TCRs. Using the MIRA antigens, annotated TCRs were further analysed by specific ORF or by position within an ORF. Depth was the summed frequency of annotated unique rearrangements, while breadth was defined as annotated unique rearrangements over total unique productive rearrangements. Two-sided Wilcoxon rank-sum tests were applied when comparing TCR breadth between groups. The clones in this table, taken by TCRdb from immuneACCESS, are in-frame only. Not every clone is retained; where verified, under half of the shortfall comes from an unresolved V gene, and the cause of the rest is unknown. V, J and clone size reflect that table, while D and trimming were determined from the DNA. The table for this sample lists about 350,000 clones; 86% of them were counted only once. About 10% of the sample is held by the ten biggest clonotypes.

The treatment or condition label corresponds to: some 20 received Ad26.COV2.S at low or high dose, single or two shots; roughly five received placebo; per-sample allocation not given. For vaccine and placebo recipients, the sequenced repertoires came from samples collected on day 63 after the first injection. In Cohort 1b, around 25 adults aged 18-55 years were enrolled at a single site in Boston, USA, between 29 July and 7 August 2020. Ad26.COV2.S was a replication-incompetent adenovirus type 26 vector that expressed a prefusion-stabilized SARS-CoV-2 spike protein derived from the original Wuhan strain. This sample is drawn from a study of Ad26.COV2.S vaccination and SARS-CoV-2 variants (dated by TCRdb to the early 2020s). Study-wide context: Donors in the vaccine arm were drawn from COV1001, a phase I-IIa trial of Ad26.COV2.S in healthy adults that was multicentre, randomized, double-blind and placebo-controlled. Throughout the experiments and outcome assessment, investigators stayed blinded to trial group allocation. A total of some 30 samples were included in the TCR-sequenced set, comprising around 19 Ad26.COV2.S vaccine recipients, 5 placebo recipients and 8 SARS-CoV-2 convalescent individuals. TCRbeta repertoire sequencing was used to assess the specificity and breadth of SARS-CoV-2-reactive T cell receptors after Ad26.COV2.S vaccination. Ad26.COV2.S was given intramuscularly at 5x10^10 or 1x10^11 viral particles, as a single shot or as two shots 56 days apart. Trial participants were randomized into five groups of five: low-dose or high-dose Ad26.COV2.S given once or twice, or placebo on both occasions.

What the research found in general, with its limitations: Non-spike TCR breadth was comparable between vaccine and placebo recipients, consistent with the vaccine containing only spike. Spike-specific TCR breadth was higher in Ad26.COV2.S recipients than in placebo recipients (P = 0.0014). The study was not powered to compare responses between vaccine doses or regimens. It was noted by the authors that total T cell responses may have been underestimated by the TCR breadth and depth analyses. After vaccination, substantial breadth of spike-specific CD8+ and CD4+ T cell responses was reported.

The chain employs TRBV19 and TRBJ1-2; 9 bases in the middle match TRBD1. The material was peripheral blood, obtained in a trial of Ad26.COV2.S vaccine versus placebo. This receptor was obtained from a person between 18 and 59 years old who received the Ad26.COV2.S COVID-19 vaccine or a placebo. The CDR3 is CASSIDTGTGSNINRFNYGYTF. DNA sequence: TGTGCCAGTAGTATAGACACCGGGACAGGGTCCAACATCAATCGCTTTAACTATGGCTACACCTTC.